This T cell receptor beta chain comes out of a study of blood T cell repertoires in COVID-19. The germline CDR1 and CDR2 sequences are LNHDA and SQIVND (reference sequence). The V end lost 7 bases, the J end lost 2 bases, and 20 bases lay between the germline ends. CDR3 length: 16 residues. Libraries were prepared by immunoSEQ multiplex PCR; TCRdb keeps only in-frame clonotypes and omits some of them. The data show 250,000 or so clones, around nine tenths seen once. Sequencing input: peripheral blood. The V and J genes are TRBV19 and TRBJ2-5, with D perhaps TRBD1 (7 bases). The TCR originated in a woman between 70 and 85 years old with active or convalescent COVID-19. In DNA form, the CDR3 reads TGTGCCAGTACCCCCAGGGGGGCGGACGGGCAAGAGACCCAGTACTTC. It yields the protein CASTPRGADGQETQYF.